These T cell receptor beta chains were read from a single sample in a study of T cells in Graves' hyperthyroidism and ophthalmopathy. TCRdb independently ran MiXCR on the multiplex PCR reads; one entry per CDR3 protein. The sample lists over 250,000 distinct CDR3 sequences, 20% to 25% seen once, with around 28% in the top ten. Sequencing was carried out using blood. The receptors here all came from a middle-aged man with Graves' hyperthyroidism that later progressed to Graves' ophthalmopathy. CDR3s include the opening cysteine and the closing phenylalanine or tryptophan. D genes are given only for firm matches. Clone size, where shown, is once, few, many, or a class for clones that have expanded.

D: NA
size: many
J: TRBJ2-2
V: TRBV29-1
DNA: TGCAGCGTTGAGCGGGACTCCACCGGGGAGCTGTTTTTT
CDR3: CSVERDSTGELFF

D: TRBD1
size: NA
J: TRBJ2-5
V: TRBV6-1
DNA: TGTGCCAGCAGGGCACCGGACAGGGCCAGGAGAGAGACCCAGTACTTC
CDR3: CASRAPDRARRETQYF

D: NA
size: NA
J: TRBJ1-2
V: TRBV20-1
DNA: TGCAGTGCTAGGGGTCTCTTCTTC
CDR3: CSARGLFF

D: TRBD2
size: NA
J: TRBJ2-7
V: TRBV30
DNA: TGTGCCTGGAGTGAGGGACTAGCGGGAGACGAGCAGTACTTC
CDR3: CAWSEGLAGDEQYF

D: NA
size: NA
J: TRBJ2-7
V: TRBV27
DNA: TGTGCCAGCAGTTTAGGGACATCCACCTACGAGCAGTACTTC
CDR3: CASSLGTSTYEQYF

D: TRBD1
size: few
J: TRBJ2-7
V: TRBV6-5
DNA: TGTGCCAGCAGTTGGACAGGGGGCGCGGACGAGCAGTACTTC
CDR3: CASSWTGGADEQYF

D: NA
size: many
J: TRBJ1-1
V: TRBV9
DNA: TGTGCCAGCAGCGTAGACAGGAACACTGAAGCTTTCTTT
CDR3: CASSVDRNTEAFF

D: NA
size: NA
J: TRBJ2-5
V: TRBV7-3
DNA: TGTGCCAGCAGCTTAGTAGGGACAATAAACCAGTACTTC
CDR3: CASSLVGTINQYF

D: TRBD2
size: many
J: TRBJ2-5
V: TRBV24-1
DNA: TGTGCCACCAGTAAGGGGACTAGCGGGACCCAGTACTTC
CDR3: CATSKGTSGTQYF

D: NA
size: many
J: TRBJ2-2
V: TRBV11-3
DNA: TGTGCCAGCAGCAAAGGAAAGAACACCGGGGAGCTGTTTTTT
CDR3: CASSKGKNTGELFF

D: NA
size: many
J: TRBJ2-7
V: TRBV28
DNA: TGTGCCAGCGGCAGTCCCTACGAGCAGTACTTC
CDR3: CASGSPYEQYF